The 12 T cell receptor beta chains below all came from one sample that was sequenced in a study of long-term antiretroviral therapy in people with HIV (dated by TCRdb to the early 2020s). The immunoSEQ hsTCRB v3.0 assay was used at survey level resolution to sequence the TRB variable region. Held by TCRdb, this immuneACCESS table contains in-frame sequences only and omits some clones. Under half of the omission traces to an unresolved V gene where checked; the cause of the rest is unknown. The sample table holds 30,000 or so clones, of which 93% were seen once. Of the sample, over 9% is held by the ten largest clones. This material consisted of unsorted PBMCs, taken 6.2 years after starting antiretroviral therapy. These receptors were taken from a man in his forties with HIV.

The rearrangement uses TRBV19 and TRBJ2-3, with 9 bases identical to TRBD1. Losses at the gene ends were 8 bases for V and 1 base for J; bases not matched to a gene: 7. Germline CDR1 is LNHDA and CDR2 is SQIVND (reference sequence). This CDR3 is built from 15 residues. CDR3 coding DNA: TGTGCCAGTCGGGACAGGGTAGTGGGCACAGATACGCAGTATTTT. This sequence encodes CASRDRVVGTDTQYF.

CDR3: CAWRASSLTGELFF. The CDR3 nucleotides read TGTGCCTGGAGGGCTTCTAGTTTAACCGGGGAGCTGTTTTTT. The gene calls are TRBV30 and TRBJ2-2; D ambiguous. Germline V gene lookup returns CDR1 GTSNPN and CDR2 SVGIG (reference sequence). Trimming took 3 bases from V and 5 from J, leaving 13 bases between them. The CDR3 length is 14 residues.

The V gene is TRBV28, the J gene TRBJ2-7; maybe TRBD2 (6 bases). The germline gives CDR1 MDHEN, CDR2 SYDVKM. The V end lost 2 bases, the J end lost 4 bases, and 15 bases lay between the germline ends. CDR3 length: 15 amino acids. The CDR3 coding sequence is TGTGCCAGCAGTTTAGAATTAGCGGTTCGGTACGAGCAGTACTTC. Its protein is CASSLELAVRYEQYF.

The chain carries TRBV28 and TRBJ2-2, with D possibly being TRBD2 (5 bases). The V and J ends lost 5 bases and 3 bases respectively, with 19 bases between them. Germline CDR1 reads MDHEN; CDR2 reads SYDVKM. CDR3 length: 17 amino acids. CDR3 bases: TGTGCCAGCAGTGCCCCCGTCCGGGAAGTCTACACCGGGGAGCTGTTTTTT. Residues: CASSAPVREVYTGELFF. Full variable domain (rest looked up from reference TRBV28 and TRBJ2-2): DVKVTQSSRYLVKRTGEKVFLECVQDMDHENMFWYRQDPGLGLRLIYFSYDVKMKEKGDIPEGYSVSREKKERFSLILESASTNQTSMYLCASSAPVREVYTGELFFGEGSRLTVL.

This clone has only one observation. This chain links TRBV27 with TRBJ2-3, with D unclear. V lost 2 bases and J 4 bases, leaving 7 bases between the germline ends. CDR3 size: 13 residues. Germline lookup yields CDR1 MNHEY and CDR2 SMNVEV (reference sequence). CDR3 region: CASSLKRADTQYF. The CDR3 DNA is TGTGCCAGCAGTTTAAAGCGAGCAGATACGCAGTATTTT.

This sequence joins TRBV27 and TRBJ2-5; 8 bases are a match to TRBD2. J gave up 5 bases and V 8 bases, and 13 bases lay outside the gene matches. Looked up from germline, CDR1 is MNHEY and CDR2 is SMNVEV (reference sequence). The CDR3 runs 15 residues. The CDR3 protein is CASGAGETPQETQYF. Written as DNA, the CDR3 is TGTGCCAGCGGAGCGGGAGAGACCCCGCAGGAGACCCAGTACTTC.

The chain uses TRBV12-2 and TRBJ2-5. TRBV12-2 constitutes a pseudogene. The CDR3 spans 11 residues. CDR3: CASQPQETQYF. CDR3 DNA sequence: TGTGCAAGTCAACCACAAGAGACCCAGTACTTC.

With regard to this clone: Other DNA sequences in this sample translate to the same CDR3. The chain joins TRBV2 to TRBJ1-5; D is undetermined. V lost 3 bases, J lost 4 bases, and 7 bases lay in between. The CDR3 has 13 residues. The V gene's germline CDR1 is SNHLY and CDR2 FYNNEI. The CDR3 loop reads CASSEDLNQPQHF. The CDR3 DNA reads TGTGCCAGCAGTGAGGACTTGAATCAGCCCCAGCATTTT.

The J gene is TRBJ2-3, the V gene TRBV28; 9 positions match TRBD2. The V gene's germline CDR1 is MDHEN and CDR2 SYDVKM. With V trimmed by 5 bases and J by 7 bases, 10 bases remained unmatched. The CDR3 runs to 15 residues. CDR3 region: CASSPGTSGSHTQYF. The DNA for the CDR3 is TGTGCCAGCAGTCCCGGCACTAGCGGGTCGCATACGCAGTATTTT.

V and J are TRBV9 and TRBJ1-5; no clear D gene. The germline V and J ends were trimmed by 0 bases and 7 bases, with 8 bases remaining between them. The CDR3 consists of 13 residues. The germline gives CDR1 SGDLS, CDR2 YYNGEE. The CDR3 nucleotides read TGTGCCAGCAGCGTAGATCCCGACCAGCCCCAGCATTTT. Translating gives CASSVDPDQPQHF.

The chain links TRBV15 to TRBJ2-3; TRBD2 matches at 10 bases. The CDR3 totals 18 residues. The V gene end was trimmed by 0 bases and the J gene end by 5 bases; junction bases not matched to a gene: 11. CDR1 is LNHNV and CDR2 is YYDKDF in the germline V gene (reference sequence). The chain's CDR3 is CATSRDELLAGVQDTQYF. The CDR3 DNA is TGTGCCACCAGCAGAGACGAGTTGCTAGCGGGAGTCCAAGATACGCAGTATTTT.

The V and J genes are TRBV19 and TRBJ1-3; D might be TRBD1 (5 bases). V gave up 7 bases and J gave up 4 bases, with 14 bases separating them. The CDR3 contains 14 residues. Germline V gives CDR1 LNHDA, CDR2 SQIVND (reference sequence). In nucleotides, the CDR3 is TGTGCCAGTAACAGGCAGGTGGGAGGAAACACCATATATTTT. It specifies CASNRQVGGNTIYF.